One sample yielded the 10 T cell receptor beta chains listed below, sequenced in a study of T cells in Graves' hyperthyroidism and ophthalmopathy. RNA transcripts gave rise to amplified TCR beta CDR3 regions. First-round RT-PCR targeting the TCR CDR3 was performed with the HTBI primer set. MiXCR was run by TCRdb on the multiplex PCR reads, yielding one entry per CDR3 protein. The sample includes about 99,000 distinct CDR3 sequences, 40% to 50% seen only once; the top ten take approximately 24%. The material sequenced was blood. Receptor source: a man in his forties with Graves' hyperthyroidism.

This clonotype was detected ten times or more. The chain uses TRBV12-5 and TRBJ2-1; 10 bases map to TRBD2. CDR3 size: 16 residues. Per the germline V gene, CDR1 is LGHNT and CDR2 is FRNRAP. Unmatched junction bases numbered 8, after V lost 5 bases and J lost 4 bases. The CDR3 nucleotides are TGTGCTAGTGGTCCGACGGGACTAGCGAGATACAATGAGCAGTTCTTC. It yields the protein CASGPTGLARYNEQFF.

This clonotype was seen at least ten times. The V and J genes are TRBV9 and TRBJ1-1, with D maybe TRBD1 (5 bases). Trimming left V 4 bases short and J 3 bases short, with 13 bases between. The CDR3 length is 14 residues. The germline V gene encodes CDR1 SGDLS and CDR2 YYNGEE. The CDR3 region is CASSFRDGDTEAFF. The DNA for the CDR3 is TGTGCCAGCAGCTTCCGGGACGGAGACACTGAAGCTTTCTTT.

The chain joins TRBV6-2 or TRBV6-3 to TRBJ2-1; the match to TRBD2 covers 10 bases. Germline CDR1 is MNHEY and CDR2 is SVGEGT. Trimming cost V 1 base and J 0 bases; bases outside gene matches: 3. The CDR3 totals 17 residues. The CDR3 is CASSYYLAGDSYNEQFF. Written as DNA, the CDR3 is TGTGCCAGCAGTTACTACCTAGCGGGAGACTCCTACAATGAGCAGTTCTTC.

CDR3: CSSGTGGDYGYTF. CDR3 DNA: TGCAGCTCCGGGACAGGGGGCGACTATGGCTACACCTTC. The chain recombines TRBV29-1 with TRBJ1-2; 12 positions match TRBD1. This CDR3 comprises 13 residues. The junction had 4 bases not matched to a gene; V was cut back by 8 bases and J by 3 bases. The V gene's germline CDR1 is SQVTM and CDR2 ANQGSEA.

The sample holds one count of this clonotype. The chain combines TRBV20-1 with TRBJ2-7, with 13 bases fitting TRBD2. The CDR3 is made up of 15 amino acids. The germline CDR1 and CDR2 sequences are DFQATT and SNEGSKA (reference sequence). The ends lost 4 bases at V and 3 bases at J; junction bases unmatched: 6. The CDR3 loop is CSAKLGTSGDYEQYF. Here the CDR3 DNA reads TGCAGTGCTAAATTAGGGACTAGCGGGGACTACGAGCAGTACTTC.

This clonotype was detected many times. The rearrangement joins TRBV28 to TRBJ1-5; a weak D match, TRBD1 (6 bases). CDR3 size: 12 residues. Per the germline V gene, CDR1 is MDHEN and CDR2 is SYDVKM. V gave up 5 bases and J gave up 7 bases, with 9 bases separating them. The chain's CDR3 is CASSTGRQPQHF. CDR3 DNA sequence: TGTGCCAGCAGTACAGGGAGGCAGCCCCAGCATTTT. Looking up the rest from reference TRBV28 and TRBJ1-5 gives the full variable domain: DVKVTQSSRYLVKRTGEKVFLECVQDMDHENMFWYRQDPGLGLRLIYFSYDVKMKEKGDIPEGYSVSREKKERFSLILESASTNQTSMYLCASSTGRQPQHFGDGTRLSIL.

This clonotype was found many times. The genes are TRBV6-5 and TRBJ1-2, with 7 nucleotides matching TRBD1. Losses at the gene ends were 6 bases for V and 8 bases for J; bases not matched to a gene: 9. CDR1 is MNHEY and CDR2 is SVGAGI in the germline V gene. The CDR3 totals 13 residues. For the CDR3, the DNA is TGTGCCAGCAGGGGTCAGACAGGGACCGGCTACACCTTC. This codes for CASRGQTGTGYTF.

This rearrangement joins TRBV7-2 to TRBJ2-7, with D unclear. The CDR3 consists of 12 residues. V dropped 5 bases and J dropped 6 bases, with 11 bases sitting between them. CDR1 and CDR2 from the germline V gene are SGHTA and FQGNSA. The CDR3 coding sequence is TGTGCCAGCAGCCTACCGAACGGCGAGCAGTACTTC. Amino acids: CASSLPNGEQYF.

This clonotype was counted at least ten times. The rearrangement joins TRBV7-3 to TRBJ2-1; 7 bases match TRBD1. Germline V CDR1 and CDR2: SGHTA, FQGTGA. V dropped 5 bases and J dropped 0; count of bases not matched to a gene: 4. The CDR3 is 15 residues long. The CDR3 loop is CASSLDRASYNEQFF. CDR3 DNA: TGTGCCAGCAGCCTCGACAGGGCCTCCTACAATGAGCAGTTCTTC.

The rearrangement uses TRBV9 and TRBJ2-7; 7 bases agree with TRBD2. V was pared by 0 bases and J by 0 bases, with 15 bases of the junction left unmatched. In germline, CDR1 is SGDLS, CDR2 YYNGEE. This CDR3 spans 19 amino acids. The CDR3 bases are TGTGCCAGCAGCGTAGGAAGCGGGATTGCACCTCCGTGCTCCTACGAGCAGTACTTC. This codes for CASSVGSGIAPPCSYEQYF. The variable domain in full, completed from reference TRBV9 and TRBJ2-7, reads DSGVTQTPKHLITATGQRVTLRCSPRSGDLSVYWYQQSLDQGLQFLIQYYNGEERAKGNILERFSAQQFPDLHSELNLSSLELGDSALYFCASSVGSGIAPPCSYEQYFGPGTRLTVT.